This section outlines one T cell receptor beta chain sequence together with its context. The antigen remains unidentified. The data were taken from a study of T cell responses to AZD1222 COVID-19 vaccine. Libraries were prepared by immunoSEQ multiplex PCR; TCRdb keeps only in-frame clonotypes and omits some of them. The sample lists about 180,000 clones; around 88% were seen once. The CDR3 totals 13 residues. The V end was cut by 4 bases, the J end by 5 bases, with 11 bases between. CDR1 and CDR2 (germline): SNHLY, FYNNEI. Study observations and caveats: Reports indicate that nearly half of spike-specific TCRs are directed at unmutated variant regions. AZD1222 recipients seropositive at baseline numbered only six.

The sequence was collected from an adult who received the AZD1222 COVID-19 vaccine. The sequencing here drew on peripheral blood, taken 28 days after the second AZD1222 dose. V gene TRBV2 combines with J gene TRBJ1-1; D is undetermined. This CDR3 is CASSVTGGTEAFF. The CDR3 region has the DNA TGTGCCAGCAGTGTCACCGGAGGAACTGAAGCTTTCTTT.